This TCR beta chain was identified during a study of identical twins. General study results and limits: For monozygotic twins, models underestimated out-of-frame TCR alpha sharing. The study reached conclusions through statistical analysis that was cross-sectional, not following the same donors.

The germline CDR1 and CDR2 sequences are ENHRY and SYGVKD. CDR3 size: 17 residues. The J segment lost 0 bases and the V segment lost 3 bases, leaving 7 bases of the junction unmatched. TCRdb reprocessed the 5' RACE reads with MiXCR, giving one entry per CDR3 protein. Found here are 500,000 to 600,000 distinct CDR3 sequences, about 20% of them singletons; the top ten hold about 0.99%. This clonotype showed up just a few times. The antigen is not known. The same specimen was also included in a second study, on T cells expressing NK-cell markers. According to that study: More than five of the donors carried dominant NKG2C+ clonotypes that took up about 1.0-7.0% of their CD8+ T cells.

This receptor was taken from a woman aged 18-30 years in good health. The rearrangement links TRBV10-3 to TRBJ2-1, with 8 bases aligning to TRBD2. What was sequenced was CD4+ T cells sorted from blood. The CDR3 DNA sequence: TGTGCCATCAGTGACCTGACTAGCGCGAGCTCCTACAATGAGCAGTTCTTC. Translated, it gives CAISDLTSASSYNEQFF.